The 12 T cell receptor beta chains below all came from one sample that was sequenced in a study of regulatory T cells in long-lasting Graves disease. Time point reported: persistent/refractory GD, antithyroid drugs over 5 years with positive TRAb. Isolated PBMC RNA provided the starting material for the TCR library. Through Arm-PCR of CDR3 regions and iRepertoire HTBI primers, TCR beta libraries were built. TCRdb re-analysed the multiplex PCR reads in MiXCR, keeping a single row per CDR3 protein. The sample records about 430,000 distinct CDR3 sequences, roughly 23% being singletons. This specimen consisted of peripheral blood mononuclear cells (PBMCs), obtained when the disease was refractory, from a patient treated with antithyroid drugs. The receptor set was obtained from a female donor with Graves disease.

V and J are TRBV11-2 and TRBJ2-1; 8 nucleotides line up with TRBD2. Germline values: CDR1 SGHAT, CDR2 FQNNGV. This CDR3 contains 18 residues. V shed 4 bases and J 1 base; nucleotides not matched to a gene: 12. CDR3 DNA: TGTGCCAGCAGCTCGGGGGGGTTGCGGGAGATATCCTACAATGAGCAGTTCTTC. As protein: CASSSGGLREISYNEQFF.

There are a few counts of this clonotype. The chain joins TRBV7-8 to TRBJ2-7, with D possibly TRBD2 on 5 matching bases. This CDR3 spans 15 amino acids. Looked up from germline, CDR1 is SGHVS and CDR2 is FQNEAQ. Between the trimmed V and J ends, which lost 6 bases and 3 bases, there was a span of 18 bases. The CDR3 nucleotides are TGTGCCAGCAGGGCCAAGGACTGGGCAGACTACGAGCAGTACTTC. It codes for CASRAKDWADYEQYF.

J is TRBJ2-7 and V is TRBV20-1; TRBD2 aligns across 9 bases. The CDR3 has 13 residues. The germline V gene has CDR1 DFQATT and CDR2 SNEGSKA (reference sequence). V trimming: 5 bases; J trimming: 2 bases; junction bases outside the gene matches: 4. CDR3 in amino acids: CSAGGLATYEQYF. For the CDR3, the DNA is TGCAGTGCTGGGGGACTAGCTACCTACGAGCAGTACTTC.

This clonotype was found many times. V and J are TRBV2 and TRBJ2-7; D possibly corresponds to TRBD2 (6 bases). CDR1 and CDR2 (germline): SNHLY, FYNNEI. This CDR3 has 12 amino acids. Trimming took 6 bases from V and 6 from J, leaving 12 bases between them. Written as DNA, the CDR3 is TGTGCCAGCAGGCTAGGGGAGGCCGAGCAGTACTTC. Translated: CASRLGEAEQYF.

This clonotype has at least ten counts. This sequence joins TRBV12-3 or TRBV12-4 and TRBJ1-2; possibly TRBD1 for D (5 bases). V was clipped by 6 bases and J by 4 bases, with 12 bases between them. The CDR3 totals 13 residues. The CDR3 DNA sequence: TGTGCCAGCAGCCCGGGACCCGGCTATGGCTACACCTTC. It is translated as CASSPGPGYGYTF.

This chain connects TRBV2 to TRBJ2-7; D remains ambiguous. Germline V lookup: CDR1 SNHLY, CDR2 FYNNEI. The length of the CDR3 is 12 residues. V lost 5 bases and J 8 bases, leaving 13 bases between the germline ends. CDR3 DNA: TGTGCCAGCAGTTCCCAAGGGTACAAGCAGTACTTC. It specifies CASSSQGYKQYF.

This clonotype has ten or more counts. CDR3 sequence (DNA): TGTGCCAGCAGTGATACGCGGGCGCTCTCCTACGAGCAGTACTTC. Its translation is CASSDTRALSYEQYF. The chain uses TRBV2 and TRBJ2-7, with D perhaps TRBD2 (5 bases). The CDR3 runs 15 residues. Trimming stripped 3 bases from V and 0 bases from J, with 12 bases between. CDR1 and CDR2 (germline): SNHLY, FYNNEI.

The sample holds many counts of this clonotype. The chain links TRBV2 to TRBJ1-5, with D perhaps matching TRBD1 (5 bases). CDR3 length equals 15 residues. V was cut by 5 bases and J by 0 bases, with 11 bases left in between. Germline assignment: CDR1 SNHLY and CDR2 FYNNEI. CDR3 DNA sequence: TGTGCCAGCAGTTTAGACAGCTATAGCAATCAGCCCCAGCATTTT. This sequence encodes CASSLDSYSNQPQHF.

In this sample, this clonotype turned up many times. The chain is built from TRBV13 and TRBJ1-1; TRBD1 might be the D (5 bases). There are 15 residues in the CDR3. From germline, CDR1 is PRHDT and CDR2 FYEKMQ (reference sequence). Trimming took 0 bases from V and 3 from J, leaving 11 bases between them. CDR3 coding DNA: TGTGCCAGCAGCTTAGGCCTGCGGGGGTACACTGAAGCTTTCTTT. As protein: CASSLGLRGYTEAFF.

This clonotype has more than one count but fewer than ten. V usage is TRBV29-1 and J usage is TRBJ2-3; TRBD2 matches at 7 bases. V was pared by 4 bases and J by 4 bases, with 8 bases of the junction left unmatched. The germline gives CDR1 SQVTM, CDR2 ANQGSEA. This CDR3 region has 14 residues. CDR3 protein: CSVASSGMADTQYF. The CDR3 nucleotides are TGCAGCGTTGCTAGCAGCGGGATGGCAGATACGCAGTATTTT.

CDR3 sequence: CSARDLGLAGFDDTGELFF. In DNA form, the CDR3 reads TGCAGTGCTAGAGATCTTGGGCTAGCGGGTTTTGATGACACCGGGGAGCTGTTTTTT. The chain recombines TRBV20-1 with TRBJ2-2; 8 bases line up with TRBD2. From germline, CDR1 is DFQATT and CDR2 SNEGSKA (reference sequence). V trimming: 0 bases; J trimming: 3 bases; junction bases outside the gene matches: 15. This CDR3 has 19 residues.

This clonotype showed up just once. V is TRBV2 and J is TRBJ2-3; tentative D call: TRBD2 (5 bases). CDR3 length: 17 residues. V lost 7 bases, J lost 4 bases, and 24 bases lay in between. Germline values: CDR1 SNHLY, CDR2 FYNNEI. CDR3 in amino acids: CASIHPLRGLKSDTQYF. The DNA of the CDR3 is TGTGCCAGCATCCACCCACTGAGAGGGTTAAAATCAGATACGCAGTATTTT.